This is a list of T cell receptor beta chains from one sample in a study of Ad26.COV2.S vaccination and SARS-CoV-2 variants. Profiling relied on immunoSEQ multiplex PCR, and the TCRdb table lists in-frame clones only, not all of them. The top ten clones hold around 6.6% of a sample with about 350,000 clones, about 88% of them seen once. Here the sequenced sample was peripheral blood, taken in a trial of Ad26.COV2.S vaccine versus placebo. These receptor sequences come from a person between 18 and 65 years old who received the Ad26.COV2.S COVID-19 vaccine or a placebo. Each CDR3 is given with its conserved first and last residue. D genes are given only for firm matches. Size tells how often a clone was seen (once, few, many) or the class of an expanded clone, and some rows leave it out.

V gene,J gene,CDR3 length,D gene,clone size,CDR3 DNA,CDR3 protein
TRBV6-5,TRBJ1-5,14,-,-,TGTGCCAGCACCCGGGGGGGGAACAATCAGCCCCAGCATTTT,CASTRGGNNQPQHF
TRBV10-3,TRBJ2-5,12,TRBD1,-,TGTGCTGCCCAGGGGGCTAAAGAGACCCAGTACTTC,CAAQGAKETQYF
TRBV9,TRBJ1-5,15,-,-,TGTGCCAGCAGCGTAGAGGGACATATCCTTCAGCCCCAGCATTTT,CASSVEGHILQPQHF
TRBV6-4,TRBJ2-3,15,-,-,TGTGCCAGCAGCGTGCTGGGCGGCAGCACAGATACGCAGTATTTT,CASSVLGGSTDTQYF
TRBV27,TRBJ2-3,13,TRBD2,-,TGTGCCAGCAGTTTACTAGCGGCAGATACGCAGTATTTT,CASSLLAADTQYF
TRBV29-1,TRBJ1-2,13,-,-,TGCAGCGTCTATGGACGGAATAACTATGGCTACACCTTC,CSVYGRNNYGYTF
TRBV9,TRBJ2-3,13,-,-,TGTGCCAGCAGCGTAGCAGTGGTCAATACGCAGTATTTT,CASSVAVVNTQYF
TRBV10-3,TRBJ2-7,14,-,-,TGTGCCATCAGTGGTGGGCAGGGGTGGGACGAGCAGTACTTC,CAISGGQGWDEQYF
TRBV27,TRBJ2-6,19,TRBD1,once,TGTGCCAGCAGTCCCCGTACCGGGACAGGGGCCGCTGGGGCCAACGTCCTGACTTTC,CASSPRTGTGAAGANVLTF
TRBV9,TRBJ2-3,15,-,-,TGTGCCAGCAGCGTAGCCATAGCCAGCACAGATACGCAGTATTTT,CASSVAIASTDTQYF
TRBV6-2/TRBV6-3,TRBJ1-1,14,TRBD1,-,TGTGCCAGCAGTCCCACAGGGGTGAACACTGAAGCTTTCTTT,CASSPTGVNTEAFF
TRBV6-1,TRBJ1-2,15,-,-,TGTGCCAGCAGCTACGGACAGCGAGCTAACTATGGCTACACCTTC,CASSYGQRANYGYTF
TRBV25-1,TRBJ2-1,14,-,-,TGTGCCAGCTCGCCTGACCGGGGTGGCGATGAGCAGTTCTTC,CASSPDRGGDEQFF
TRBV6-2/TRBV6-3,TRBJ1-5,16,TRBD1,-,TGTGCCAGCAGTACCTCAGGACAGGGCGCGTATCAGCCCCAGCATTTT,CASSTSGQGAYQPQHF
TRBV4-3,TRBJ1-6,17,-,few,TGCGCCAGCAGCCAAGATAAAGGGCAGAACTATAATTCACCCCTCCACTTT,CASSQDKGQNYNSPLHF
TRBV29-1,TRBJ2-6,14,TRBD1,-,TGCAGCGTCACAGGGGTCTCTGGGGCCAACGTCCTGACTTTC,CSVTGVSGANVLTF
TRBV6-5,TRBJ1-5,15,TRBD1,-,TGTGCCAGCAGTTACTCCGGGACAGGAAATCAGCCCCAGCATTTT,CASSYSGTGNQPQHF
TRBV6-5,TRBJ2-3,13,-,-,TGTGCCACCAGACGGGGAGAAACAGATACGCAGTATTTT,CATRRGETDTQYF
TRBV30,TRBJ2-1,15,-,-,TGTGCCTGGAGGAACCCACGGGGCAGGGGCAATGAGCAGTTCTTC,CAWRNPRGRGNEQFF
TRBV3-1/TRBV3-2,TRBJ1-4,15,-,-,TGTGCCAGCAGCCAAGGGTTACAGATTAATGAAAAACTGTTTTTT,CASSQGLQINEKLFF
TRBV5-1,TRBJ1-1,20,TRBD1,-,TGCGCCAGCAGCTTGGAAGCAGGGGGCGTTTCTGTGGCCATGAACACTGAAGCTTTCTTT,CASSLEAGGVSVAMNTEAFF
TRBV5-4,TRBJ2-1,15,TRBD2,-,TGTGCCAGCAGCTTTATGGTAGCGGGGTACAATGAGCAGTTCTTC,CASSFMVAGYNEQFF
TRBV18,TRBJ1-5,15,TRBD1,-,TGTGCCAGCTCACCCGGGACAGGGGGCTTTCAGCCCCAGCATTTT,CASSPGTGGFQPQHF
TRBV30,TRBJ1-6,14,-,-,TGTGCCTGGAGTGTAGGCAGGGTCGATTCACCCCTCCACTTT,CAWSVGRVDSPLHF
TRBV6-5,TRBJ2-7,15,-,-,TGTGCCAGCATTACCCGGGCAGGACGGACCTACGAGCAGTACTTC,CASITRAGRTYEQYF
TRBV13,TRBJ2-7,11,-,-,TGTGCCAGCAGCTTCTCTTACGAGCAGTACTTC,CASSFSYEQYF
TRBV5-1,TRBJ2-2,15,-,-,TGCGCCAGCAGTTCCGGAGGAGGGGCCACCGGGGAGCTGTTTTTT,CASSSGGGATGELFF
TRBV12-3/TRBV12-4,TRBJ2-5,13,-,-,TGTGCCAGCAGTTTATATCTCCGAGAGACCCAGTACTTC,CASSLYLRETQYF
TRBV4-1,TRBJ2-2,15,-,-,TGCGCCAGCAGTTTTATCGGGGGCTGGACCGGGGAGCTGTTTTTT,CASSFIGGWTGELFF
TRBV2,TRBJ1-6,14,TRBD1,-,TGTGCCAGCAGCAGGGACAGGGGTTTTTCACCCCTCCACTTT,CASSRDRGFSPLHF
TRBV4-3,TRBJ1-6,16,-,once,TGCGCCAGCAGCCAACAATGGGCAGGGGAGAATTCACCCCTCCACTTT,CASSQQWAGENSPLHF
TRBV5-6,TRBJ1-5,15,-,few,TGTGCCAGCAGCCCTGCTTCGGGGACCCGTGAGCCCCAGCATTTT,CASSPASGTREPQHF
TRBV4-3,TRBJ2-7,17,-,-,TGCGCCAGCAGCCAAGGGATGGTTGGCGACAGTACCTACGAGCAGTACTTC,CASSQGMVGDSTYEQYF
TRBV19,TRBJ2-7,13,-,-,TGTGCCAGTAGCAATGCGGGACCCTACGAGCAGTACTTC,CASSNAGPYEQYF
TRBV4-1,TRBJ2-1,13,-,once,TGCGCCAGCAGCCAAGATGATGGCAATGAGCAGTTCTTC,CASSQDDGNEQFF
TRBV6-5,TRBJ2-2,14,-,-,TGTGCCAGCAGTCGACAGGTTAACACCGGGGAGCTGTTTTTT,CASSRQVNTGELFF
TRBV21-1,TRBJ1-6,17,-,-,TGTGCCAGCTGCCGGCTCTCACAGGACAGGTATAATTCACCCCTCCACTTT,CASCRLSQDRYNSPLHF
TRBV2,TRBJ1-4,16,-,-,TGTGCCAGCAGTGAACCTAAGACAGAAAGAAATGAAAAACTGTTTTTT,CASSEPKTERNEKLFF
TRBV7-8,TRBJ2-7,14,-,-,TGTGCCAGCAGCTCCCCGGGACACCAAGACGAGCAGTACTTC,CASSSPGHQDEQYF
TRBV19,TRBJ1-6,14,TRBD1,once,TGTGCCAGCCACAAGGGACAGGAAGGATCACCCCTCCACTTT,CASHKGQEGSPLHF
TRBV19,TRBJ1-5,16,-,-,TGTGCCAGTAGTTCAAATGGGGTCAAAGCTAATCAGCCCCAGCATTTT,CASSSNGVKANQPQHF
TRBV2,TRBJ1-1,14,-,-,TGTGCCAGCAGGGCACAGGTTGCGAACACTGAAGCTTTCTTT,CASRAQVANTEAFF
TRBV9,TRBJ1-2,18,-,-,TGTGCCAGCAGCGTAGCTCCCCCGCAAAGTTCCGGGAACTATGGCTACACCTTC,CASSVAPPQSSGNYGYTF
TRBV5-1,TRBJ2-7,14,-,-,TGCGCCAGCAGCTCGACCCCAGATACCTACGAGCAGTACTTC,CASSSTPDTYEQYF